This TCR beta chain emerged from a study of identical twins. Findings and limits, study-wide: Model-predicted out-of-frame TCR alpha sharing fell below observed values in monozygotic twins. Conclusions relied on cross-sectional statistical analysis, not following the same donors. Cord blood's abundant beta clonotypes had fewer insertions, unlike memory repertoires.

One entry per CDR3 protein, called by TCRdb with MiXCR from the 5' RACE reads. The table has 500,000 to 600,000 distinct CDR3 sequences, less than 25% seen once. V shed 4 bases and J 4 bases; nucleotides not matched to a gene: 10. The CDR3 covers 15 residues. CDR1 is SGHRS, CDR2 YFSETQ, per germline. Concerning this clonotype itself: Its antigen is unknown.

These records were also assigned to another study, of T cells expressing NK-cell markers.

This sequence joins TRBV5-1 and TRBJ1-1; 7 bases agree with TRBD1. The TCR sequence derives from a woman between 18 and 30 years old in good health. What was sequenced was CD4+ T cells sorted from blood. CDR3 protein: CASSPETGKATEAFF. Written as DNA, the CDR3 is TGCGCCAGCAGCCCAGAGACAGGGAAGGCCACTGAAGCTTTCTTT.